The 9 T cell receptor beta chains reported below all come from one sample, sequenced in a study of response to subunit inactivated influenza vaccine. TCRdb independently ran MiXCR on the RT-PCR reads; one entry per CDR3 protein. The table includes more than 450,000 distinct CDR3 sequences, approximately 7.7% detected once. Here the sequenced sample was PBMCs from blood, taken roughly 24 months after vaccination. The receptor source for this set is a man between 50 and 70 years old who received an inactivated influenza vaccine.

This clonotype was seen only a few times. The chain has TRBV7-2 and TRBJ1-2; 7 bases line up with TRBD1. The CDR3 covers 15 residues. Germline values: CDR1 SGHTA, CDR2 FQGNSA. Trimming at V came to 0 bases and at J to 2 bases, leaving 3 bases not matched to a gene. The CDR3 spells CASSLASGQNYGYTF. The CDR3 nucleotides read TGTGCCAGCAGCTTAGCGTCGGGACAGAACTATGGCTACACCTTC.

This clonotype was observed a few times. The chain combines TRBV11-2 with TRBJ2-2; no definite D call. Germline values: CDR1 SGHAT, CDR2 FQNNGV. Trimming removed 2 bases at V and 6 bases at J, with 13 bases between. The CDR3 is 15 residues long. The CDR3 DNA reads TGTGCCAGCAGCTTATCCCTCCTTTTGTCCGGGGAGCTGTTTTTT. Translating gives CASSLSLLLSGELFF.

This clonotype was counted ten times or more. The rearrangement uses TRBV29-1 and TRBJ1-1; D unclear. The CDR3 has 15 amino acids. Germline-derived CDR1 and CDR2 are SQVTM and ANQGSEA. With 5 bases removed from V and 0 bases from J, the gap between germline ends came to 16 bases. CDR3 sequence: CSVTERTSMNTEAFF. The CDR3, as DNA: TGCAGCGTTACTGAACGCACGAGCATGAACACTGAAGCTTTCTTT.

About this clonotype: A much bigger clone sits one base away, suggesting this may be a read error. The rearrangement links TRBV20-1 to TRBJ2-3; 12 bases are shared with TRBD2. CDR1 and CDR2 (germline): DFQATT, SNEGSKA (reference sequence). The CDR3 loop spans 17 amino acids. Written as DNA, the CDR3 is TGCTGTGCTAGAGATTTTCTGACTAGCGGGAGTTTAGATACGCAGTATTTT. Translated, it gives CCARDFLTSGSLDTQYF.

In this sample, this clonotype is medium-sized. The rearrangement uses TRBV29-1 and TRBJ2-3, with a weak D call TRBD2 (5 bases). V lost 3 bases and J 1 base, leaving 11 bases between the germline ends. The CDR3 contains 14 residues. The germline V gene encodes CDR1 SQVTM and CDR2 ANQGSEA. The CDR3 bases are TGCAGCGTTGAGTCCGGGGTAGGCACAGATACGCAGTATTTT. As protein: CSVESGVGTDTQYF.

This clonotype was observed a handful of times. The chain uses TRBV4-3 and TRBJ2-1; a possible D gene is TRBD2 (7 bases). The CDR3 is 14 amino acids. CDR1 is LGHNA and CDR2 is YSLEER in the germline V gene. V was cut by 4 bases and J by 7 bases, with 14 bases left in between. The CDR3 nucleotides read TGCGCCAGCAGCCCCCTAGGGGGGGGAAATGAGCAGTTCTTC. This gives the protein CASSPLGGGNEQFF.

This clonotype has only a few counts. The rearrangement uses TRBV20-1 and TRBJ2-7, with TRBD1 matching over 8 bases. CDR3 length equals 14 residues. Germline values: CDR1 DFQATT, CDR2 SNEGSKA (reference sequence). V gave up 0 bases and J gave up 2 bases; unmatched junction bases: 3. CDR3 nucleotide sequence: TGCAGTGCTAGAGATCCCAGGGGGCCCTACGAGCAGTACTTC. This codes for CSARDPRGPYEQYF.

The table lists this clonotype with many counts. This chain uses TRBV24-1 with TRBJ2-3, with 8 bases identical to TRBD1. J was trimmed by 1 base and V by 4 bases; bases with no gene match: 6. Germline CDR1 KGHDR, CDR2 SFDVKD. This CDR3 contains 16 residues. CDR3 protein: CATSDHGQGGTDTQYF. Written as DNA, the CDR3 is TGTGCCACCAGTGACCATGGACAGGGTGGCACAGATACGCAGTATTTT.

This clonotype has more than one count but fewer than ten. The genes are TRBV5-6 and TRBJ2-3, with no clear D. CDR1 SGHDT and CDR2 YYEEEE come from the germline V gene. This CDR3 comprises 13 residues. V dropped 4 bases and J dropped 1 base, with 7 bases sitting between them. CDR3 in amino acids: CASSTWGTDTQYF. In nucleotides, the CDR3 is TGTGCCAGCAGCACTTGGGGCACAGATACGCAGTATTTT.